This T cell receptor (beta chain) derives from a study of early stage breast cancer tumors. V was clipped by 6 bases and J by 0 bases, with 15 bases between them. The CDR3 spans 16 residues. Germline CDR1 is SGHDT and CDR2 is YYEEEE. Data came from immunoSEQ multiplex PCR; TCRdb stores just in-frame clones and leaves some out. In the table there are 20,000 to 30,000 clones, about 70% of which are singletons. What was sequenced was breast tumor tissue. J is TRBJ2-2 and V is TRBV5-6; a possible D gene is TRBD1 (6 bases). This TCR was recovered from a person between 55 and 70 years old with breast cancer. The CDR3 here is CASTLIGTTNTGELFF. Here the CDR3 DNA reads TGTGCCAGCACTCTAATCGGGACAACGAACACCGGGGAGCTGTTTTTT.